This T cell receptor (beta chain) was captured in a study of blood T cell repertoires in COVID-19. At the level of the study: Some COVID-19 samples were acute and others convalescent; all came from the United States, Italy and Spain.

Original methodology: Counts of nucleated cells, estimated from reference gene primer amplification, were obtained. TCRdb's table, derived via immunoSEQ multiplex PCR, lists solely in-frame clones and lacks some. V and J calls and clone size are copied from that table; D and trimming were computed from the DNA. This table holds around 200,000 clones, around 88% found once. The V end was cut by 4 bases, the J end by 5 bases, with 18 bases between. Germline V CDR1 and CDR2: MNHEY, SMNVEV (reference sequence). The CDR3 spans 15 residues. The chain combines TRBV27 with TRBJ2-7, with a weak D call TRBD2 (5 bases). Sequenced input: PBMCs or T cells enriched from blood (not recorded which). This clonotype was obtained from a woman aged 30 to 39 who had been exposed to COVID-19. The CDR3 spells CASSYTGRAGHEQYF. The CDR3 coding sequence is TGTGCCAGCAGTTACACGGGTAGGGCGGGTCACGAGCAGTACTTC.